The 26 T cell receptor beta chains below come from one sample, sequenced in a study of neoadjuvant anti-PD-1 for oral cavity cancer. Generated by immunoSEQ multiplex PCR, the TCRdb table keeps only in-frame clones and is missing some. The sample has about 79,000 clones, around 83% seen once; the top ten hold less than 4%. The starting material was PBMCs, obtained before nivolumab (anti-PD-1) treatment. All receptors come from a person aged 40 to 85 with oral cavity squamous cell carcinoma.

V gene TRBV6-5 combines with J gene TRBJ1-4; D remains ambiguous. The germline V gene has CDR1 MNHEY and CDR2 SVGAGI. The length of the CDR3 is 13 residues. The V gene lost 7 bases and the J gene lost 6 bases, with 12 bases spanning the gap. The CDR3 DNA reads TGTGCCAGCATGCGCCTCAGAGATGAAAAACTGTTTTTT. It specifies CASMRLRDEKLFF.

The chain links TRBV11-2 to TRBJ2-7, with 7 bases aligning to TRBD2. With 1 base clipped from V and 1 base from J, the junction kept 7 bases outside the gene matches. Germline CDR1 reads SGHAT; CDR2 reads FQNNGV. The CDR3 contains 16 residues. CDR3: CASSLAGGLRSYEQYF. The CDR3 DNA reads TGTGCCAGCAGCTTAGCGGGAGGCCTTCGTTCCTACGAGCAGTACTTC.

The rearrangement uses TRBV6-1 and TRBJ2-1; 7 positions agree with TRBD1. From germline, CDR1 is MNHNS and CDR2 SASEGT. Trimming at V came to 9 bases and at J to 5 bases, leaving 13 bases not matched to a gene. This CDR3 is 15 amino acids long. Here the CDR3 reads CASFFGTALNNEQFF. CDR3 in DNA: TGTGCCAGTTTTTTCGGGACAGCTTTAAACAATGAGCAGTTCTTC.

The gene calls are TRBV14 and TRBJ2-2; D is possibly TRBD2 (5 bases). V was pared by 0 bases and J by 6 bases, with 8 bases between. The CDR3 totals 14 residues. Germline V gene lookup returns CDR1 SGHDN and CDR2 FVKESK. The CDR3 nucleotides are TGTGCCAGCAGCCAAGATTGGGGAGCCGGGGAGCTGTTTTTT. This codes for CASSQDWGAGELFF.

The table lists this clone with a few counts. The chain combines TRBV6-1 with TRBJ2-5, with a tentative D call TRBD2 (5 bases). Per germline, CDR1 MNHNS and CDR2 SASEGT. This CDR3 is built from 16 residues. The V end was cut by 0 bases, the J end by 1 base, with 12 bases between. CDR3 sequence reads: CASSEAPGGSQETQYF. DNA of the CDR3: TGTGCCAGCAGTGAAGCGCCCGGCGGGTCCCAAGAGACCCAGTACTTC.

This chain joins TRBV19 and TRBJ1-2; D is unresolved. Trimming shortened V by 3 bases and J by 8 bases, and 16 bases separated the two germline ends. Germline CDR1 and CDR2: LNHDA and SQIVND (reference sequence). This CDR3 region has 14 residues. This CDR3 is CASSIAFGYWGYTF. The CDR3 region has the DNA TGTGCCAGTAGTATTGCGTTCGGATACTGGGGCTACACCTTC.

On this clone: The junction shows a germline mismatch at one end, possibly a read error. This chain uses TRBV2 with TRBJ2-1, with TRBD2 matching over 14 bases. This CDR3 comprises 13 residues. Germline loops: CDR1 SNHLY, CDR2 FYNNEI. CDR3 amino acids: CAGGGLAGVGSLF. The CDR3 DNA reads TGTGCCGGCGGGGGACTAGCGGGGGTTGGGTCCCTCTTC. The full variable domain, rest sourced from reference TRBV2 and TRBJ2-1, is EPEVTQTPSHQVTQMGQEVILRCVPISNHLYFYWYRQILGQKVEFLVSFYNNEISEKSEIFDDQFSVERPDGSNFTLKIRSTKLEDSAMYFCAGGGLAGVGSLFGPGTRLTVL.

The CDR3 sequence is CASSQGTGQQGEAFF. The CDR3 DNA sequence: TGTGCCAGCAGCCAAGGGACAGGGCAACAAGGTGAAGCTTTCTTT. J is TRBJ1-1 and V is TRBV4-2; TRBD1 agrees at 8 bases. Germline trimming cut 1 base from V and 7 bases from J; bases unmatched to any gene: 8. Germline V CDR1 and CDR2: LGHNA, YNFKEQ. This CDR3 is built from 15 residues.

This chain links TRBV7-3 with TRBJ1-1; D call uncertain. Germline V gene lookup returns CDR1 SGHTA and CDR2 FQGTGA. The CDR3 consists of 14 residues. The V and J ends lost 5 bases and 0 bases respectively, with 10 bases between them. The CDR3 loop reads CASSGVFMNTEAFF. The CDR3, as DNA: TGTGCCAGCAGCGGGGTATTCATGAACACTGAAGCTTTCTTT.

The chain uses TRBV5-1 and TRBJ2-1, with 11 bases fitting TRBD2. Germline assignment: CDR1 SGHRS and CDR2 YFSETQ. J was trimmed by 7 bases and V by 0 bases; bases with no gene match: 3. The length of the CDR3 is 15 residues. CDR3 nucleotide sequence: TGCGCCAGCAGCTTGGGCCTAGCGGGAGGTAATGAGCAGTTCTTC. Translated: CASSLGLAGGNEQFF.

The J gene is TRBJ2-2, the V gene TRBV2; D not resolved. CDR3 size: 15 residues. CDR1 and CDR2 (germline): SNHLY, FYNNEI. V shed 6 bases and J shed 0 bases, with 11 bases lying between them. As DNA, the CDR3 is TGTGCCAGCAGCGAAAACGGCCCGAACACCGGGGAGCTGTTTTTT. Encoded protein: CASSENGPNTGELFF.

The chain recombines TRBV14 with TRBJ2-5, with TRBD2 matching over 7 bases. This CDR3 has 14 amino acids. Unmatched junction bases numbered 8, after V lost 3 bases and J lost 7 bases. In germline, CDR1 is SGHDN, CDR2 FVKESK. CDR3 residues: CASSQSSGLATQYF. The CDR3 bases are TGTGCCAGCAGCCAGTCTAGCGGCCTCGCGACCCAGTACTTC.

The CDR3 nucleotides are TGTGCCTGGAGTGTACTAGGTTATGGCTACACCTTC. Translation gives CAWSVLGYGYTF. V usage is TRBV30 and J usage is TRBJ1-2; D gene ambiguous. Germline assignment: CDR1 GTSNPN and CDR2 SVGIG (reference sequence). The CDR3 loop spans 12 amino acids. The V end lost 0 bases, the J end lost 5 bases, and 7 bases lay between the germline ends.

The chain uses TRBV2 and TRBJ1-5, with D hard to call. Trimming left V 4 bases short and J 2 bases short, with 9 bases between. The germline V gene encodes CDR1 SNHLY and CDR2 FYNNEI. There are 14 residues in the CDR3. CDR3 sequence reads: CASSAPGGNQPQHF. For the CDR3, the DNA is TGTGCCAGCAGTGCCCCAGGCGGCAATCAGCCCCAGCATTTT.

The chain joins TRBV6-1 to TRBJ2-1, with TRBD2 as a possible D gene (5 bases). V was cut by 7 bases and J by 12 bases, with 19 bases left in between. The CDR3 extends over 13 amino acids. Germline V lookup: CDR1 MNHNS, CDR2 SASEGT. The CDR3 region has the DNA TGTGCCAGCACCATAACGAGCGGAGATTCGCAGTTCTTC. Protein sequence: CASTITSGDSQFF.

V usage is TRBV6-5 and J usage is TRBJ1-3; no clear D. V was cut by 8 bases and J by 1 base, with 15 bases left in between. Germline V lookup: CDR1 MNHEY, CDR2 SVGAGI. The CDR3 covers 15 residues. The CDR3 bases are TGTGCCAGCCGAGTGGACGGTTATTCTGGAAACACCATATATTTT. Translated, it gives CASRVDGYSGNTIYF.

The chain carries TRBV6-5 and TRBJ1-1; no firm D call. V lost 7 bases and J lost 1, with 7 bases in between. Germline-derived CDR1 and CDR2 are MNHEY and SVGAGI. The CDR3 runs 12 residues. CDR3 region: CASKFGNTEAFF. The DNA of the CDR3 is TGTGCCAGCAAGTTCGGGAACACTGAAGCTTTCTTT.

CDR3 protein: CASRGQPNEKLFF. CDR3 nucleotide sequence: TGTGCCAGCAGGGGACAGCCTAATGAAAAACTGTTTTTT. The chain joins TRBV2 to TRBJ1-4, with 7 bases aligning to TRBD1. The J segment lost 3 bases and the V segment lost 6 bases, leaving 1 base of the junction unmatched. This CDR3 contains 13 residues. Germline loops: CDR1 SNHLY, CDR2 FYNNEI.

This clone was picked up a small number of times. The chain recombines TRBV28 with TRBJ1-2; 12 bases are a match to TRBD1. The CDR3 has 15 residues. The V gene end was trimmed by 5 bases and the J gene end by 6 bases; junction bases not matched to a gene: 7. In germline, CDR1 is MDHEN, CDR2 SYDVKM. This chain's CDR3 is CASSHRDRGLNGYTF. The CDR3 DNA reads TGTGCCAGCAGTCACCGGGACAGGGGGCTAAATGGCTACACCTTC.

V gene TRBV28 combines with J gene TRBJ2-2; 14 bases match TRBD2. Germline loops: CDR1 MDHEN, CDR2 SYDVKM. This CDR3 has 15 residues. With 4 bases clipped from V and 7 bases from J, the junction kept 2 bases outside the gene matches. In DNA, the CDR3 is TGTGCCAGCAGTTCCGGACTAGCGGGAGGCGGGGAGCTGTTTTTT. This gives the protein CASSSGLAGGGELFF.

Points on this clone: One junction end does not reproduce the germline sequence, and a read error may be involved. J is TRBJ2-7 and V is TRBV18; 8 nucleotides agree with TRBD1. This CDR3 is 13 amino acids long. Germline V CDR1 and CDR2: KGHSH, LQKENI. The CDR3 loop is CASSPGQGPPKDF. The CDR3 DNA sequence: TGTGCCAGCTCACCCGGACAGGGTCCCCCAAAGGACTTC.

This chain links TRBV5-4 with TRBJ2-3, with TRBD2 as a possible D gene (5 bases). CDR1 and CDR2 (germline): SGHNT, YYREEE (reference sequence). V lost 2 bases, J lost 0 bases, and 13 bases lay in between. The CDR3 runs 16 residues. In DNA form, the CDR3 reads TGTGCCAGCAGCTTTTTCCCTAGCTCTAGCACAGATACGCAGTATTTT. This gives the protein CASSFFPSSSTDTQYF.

The rearrangement uses TRBV4-1 and TRBJ2-5; no clear D. V gave up 3 bases and J gave up 2 bases, with 7 bases separating them. The CDR3 is made up of 13 amino acids. CDR1 is MGHRA and CDR2 is YSYEKL in the germline V gene. In nucleotides, the CDR3 is TGCGCCAGCAGCCAGAGCAGACAAGAGACCCAGTACTTC. Translating gives CASSQSRQETQYF.

This chain links TRBV5-6 with TRBJ1-6, with D possibly being TRBD1 (6 bases). Trimming removed 0 bases from V and 7 bases from J, with 8 bases in between. Per germline, CDR1 SGHDT and CDR2 YYEEEE. CDR3 length: 14 residues. CDR3 DNA: TGTGCCAGCAGCTTGGCGGGGACAAATTCACCCCTCCACTTT. Translating gives CASSLAGTNSPLHF.

This rearrangement joins TRBV4-1 to TRBJ1-2; TRBD1 aligns across 8 bases. Trimming cost V 5 bases and J 8 bases; bases outside gene matches: 13. Germline lookup yields CDR1 MGHRA and CDR2 YSYEKL. The CDR3 runs to 15 residues. The CDR3 region is CASSTRQGSVRGYTF. DNA of the CDR3: TGCGCCAGCAGCACCCGACAGGGGAGTGTTCGGGGCTACACCTTC.

This sequence joins TRBV7-3 and TRBJ2-3; 11 bases agree with TRBD2. This CDR3 spans 16 amino acids. From germline, CDR1 is SGHTA and CDR2 FQGTGA. After removal of 3 bases from V and 4 bases from J, the junction contained 6 bases not matched to a gene. The CDR3 sequence: CASSLLAGGRADTQYF. The CDR3 region has the DNA TGTGCCAGCAGCTTGCTAGCGGGAGGCAGGGCAGATACGCAGTATTTT. Variable domain in full (rest from reference TRBV7-3 and TRBJ2-3): GAGVSQTPSNKVTEKGKYVELRCDPISGHTALYWYRQSLGQGPEFLIYFQGTGAADDSGLPNDRFFAVRPEGSVSTLKIQRTERGDSAVYLCASSLLAGGRADTQYFGPGTRLTVL.